This section outlines one T cell receptor (beta chain) sequence together with its context. Its target is not known. A second PCR, run for roughly 6 to 11 cycles, used a sample-barcoded 5' primer plus a J-beta primer mix. From the 5' RACE reads, TCRdb called clonotypes with MiXCR, one entry per CDR3 protein. Of 540,000 or so distinct CDR3 sequences in the sample, about 26% were seen once. These data originate in a study of blood T cells in healthy people across ages. This CDR3 comprises 17 residues. Germline-derived CDR1 and CDR2 are SEHNR and FQNEAQ (reference sequence). Germline trimming cut 5 bases from V and 6 bases from J; bases unmatched to any gene: 15. Findings of the study overall: Long-lived donors had more naive CD4+ cells and higher diversity than aged donors. Age advanced and TCR beta diversity per million T cells fell, roughly linearly.

Samples had at least 6 million PBMCs isolated from them. Total RNA, at least 5 micrograms per sample, was extracted from PBMCs. The sequence derives from a woman in her 70s in good health. Sequencing was performed on blood. This chain connects TRBV7-9 to TRBJ2-2, with 7 bases aligning to TRBD1. The CDR3 sequence: CASSPRGLGTAAGELFF. The CDR3 nucleotides are TGTGCCAGCAGCCCTAGGGGCCTTGGGACAGCGGCCGGGGAGCTGTTTTTT.